This T cell receptor (beta chain) was recorded in a study of control samples from healthy donors and cancer patients. The assay was immunoSEQ multiplex PCR, and TCRdb's table has in-frame clones only and misses some. This sample yields 200,000 or so clones, of which roughly 94% are seen a single time; 1.5% belongs to the top ten. This TCR was sampled from a middle-aged man in good health. Sequenced: blood.

The CDR3 nucleotides are TGTGCCAGCTCACCTGGACAGGGAGGGATTAATTCACCCCTCCACTTT. Translation: CASSPGQGGINSPLHF. The chain employs TRBV18 and TRBJ1-6; 8 nucleotides line up with TRBD1. The CDR3 runs 16 residues. The trim removed 3 bases at V and 6 bases at J, leaving 7 bases unmatched. Germline CDR1 reads KGHSH; CDR2 reads LQKENI.